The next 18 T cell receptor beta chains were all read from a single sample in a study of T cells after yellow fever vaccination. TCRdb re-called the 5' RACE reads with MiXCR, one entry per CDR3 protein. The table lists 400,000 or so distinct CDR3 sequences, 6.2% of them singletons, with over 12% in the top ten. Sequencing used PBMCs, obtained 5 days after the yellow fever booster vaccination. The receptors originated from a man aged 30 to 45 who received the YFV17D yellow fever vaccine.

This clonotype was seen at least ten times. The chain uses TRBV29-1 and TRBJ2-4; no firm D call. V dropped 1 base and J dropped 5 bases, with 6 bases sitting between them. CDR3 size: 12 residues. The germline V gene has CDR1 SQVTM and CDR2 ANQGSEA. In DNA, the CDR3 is TGCAGCGTTGAAGTTCCAGAAAACATTCAGTACTTC. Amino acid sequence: CSVEVPENIQYF.

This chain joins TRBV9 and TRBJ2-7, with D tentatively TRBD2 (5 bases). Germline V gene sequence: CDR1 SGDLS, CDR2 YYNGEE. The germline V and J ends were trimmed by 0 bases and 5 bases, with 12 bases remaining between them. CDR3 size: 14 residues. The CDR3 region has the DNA TGTGCCAGCAGCGTAGCTCCGGGAATAAACGAGCAGTACTTC. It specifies CASSVAPGINEQYF.

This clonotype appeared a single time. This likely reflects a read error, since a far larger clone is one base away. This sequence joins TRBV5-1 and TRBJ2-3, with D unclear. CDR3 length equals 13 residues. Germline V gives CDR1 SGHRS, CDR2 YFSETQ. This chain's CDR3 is CTSSLPSTDTQYF. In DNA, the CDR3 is TGCACCAGCAGCTTGCCTAGCACAGATACGCAGTATTTT.

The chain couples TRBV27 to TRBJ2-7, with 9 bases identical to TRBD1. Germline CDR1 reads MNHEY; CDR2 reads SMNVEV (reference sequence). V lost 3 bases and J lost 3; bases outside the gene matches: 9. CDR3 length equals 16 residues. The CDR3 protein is CASSLWGQGLGYEQYF. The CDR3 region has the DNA TGTGCCAGCAGTTTGTGGGGACAGGGTTTGGGCTACGAGCAGTACTTC.

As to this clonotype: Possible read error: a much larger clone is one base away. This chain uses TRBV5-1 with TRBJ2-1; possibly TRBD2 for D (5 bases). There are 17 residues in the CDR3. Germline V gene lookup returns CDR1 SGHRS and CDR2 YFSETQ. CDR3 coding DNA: TGCGCCAGCAGCTTGGCCGTCGATCGGGATTCCTACAATGAGCTGTTCTTC. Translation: CASSLAVDRDSYNELFF.

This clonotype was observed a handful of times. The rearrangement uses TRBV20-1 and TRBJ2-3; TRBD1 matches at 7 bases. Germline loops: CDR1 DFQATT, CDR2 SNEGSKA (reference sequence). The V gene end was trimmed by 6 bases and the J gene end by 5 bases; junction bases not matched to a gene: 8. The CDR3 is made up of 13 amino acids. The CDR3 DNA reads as TGCAGTGCCCTAGCTGACAGGGAAGATACGCAGTATTTT. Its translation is CSALADREDTQYF.

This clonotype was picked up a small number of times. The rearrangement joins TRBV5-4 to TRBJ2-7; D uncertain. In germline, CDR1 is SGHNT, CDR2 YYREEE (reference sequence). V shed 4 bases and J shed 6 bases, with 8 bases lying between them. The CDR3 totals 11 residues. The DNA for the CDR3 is TGTGCCAGCAGCATAGGACGCGAGCAGTACTTC. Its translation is CASSIGREQYF.

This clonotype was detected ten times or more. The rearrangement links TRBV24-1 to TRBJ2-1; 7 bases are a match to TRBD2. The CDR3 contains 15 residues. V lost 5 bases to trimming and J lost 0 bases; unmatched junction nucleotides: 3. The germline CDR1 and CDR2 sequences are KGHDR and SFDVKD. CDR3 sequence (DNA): TGTGCCACCAGTGGCGGCGGGAGCTCCTACAATGAGCAGTTCTTC. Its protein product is CATSGGGSSYNEQFF.

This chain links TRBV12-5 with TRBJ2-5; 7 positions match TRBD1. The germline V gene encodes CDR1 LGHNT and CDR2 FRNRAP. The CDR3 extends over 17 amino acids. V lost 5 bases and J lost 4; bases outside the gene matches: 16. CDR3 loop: CASGPWDSTRALETQYF. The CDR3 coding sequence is TGTGCTAGTGGTCCGTGGGACAGTACAAGGGCCCTAGAGACCCAGTACTTC.

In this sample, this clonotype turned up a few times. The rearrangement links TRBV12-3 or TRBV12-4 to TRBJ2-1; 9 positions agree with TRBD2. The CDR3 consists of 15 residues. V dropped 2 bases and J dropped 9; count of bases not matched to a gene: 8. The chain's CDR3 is CASSLLLAGDGEQFF. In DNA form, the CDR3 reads TGTGCCAGCAGTTTATTGTTAGCGGGAGACGGTGAGCAGTTCTTC.

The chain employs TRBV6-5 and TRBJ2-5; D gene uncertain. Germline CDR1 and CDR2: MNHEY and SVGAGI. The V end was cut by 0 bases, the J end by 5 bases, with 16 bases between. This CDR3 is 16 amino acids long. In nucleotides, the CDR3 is TGTGCCAGCAGTTACTCCGGCCCTCATCCCGAGGAGACCCAGTACTTC. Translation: CASSYSGPHPEETQYF.

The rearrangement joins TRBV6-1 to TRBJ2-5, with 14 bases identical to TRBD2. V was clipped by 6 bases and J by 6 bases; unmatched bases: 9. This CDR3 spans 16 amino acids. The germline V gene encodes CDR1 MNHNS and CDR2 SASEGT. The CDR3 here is CASSQVTSGRGKTQYF. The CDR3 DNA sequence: TGTGCCAGCAGCCAAGTGACTAGCGGGAGGGGGAAGACCCAGTACTTC.

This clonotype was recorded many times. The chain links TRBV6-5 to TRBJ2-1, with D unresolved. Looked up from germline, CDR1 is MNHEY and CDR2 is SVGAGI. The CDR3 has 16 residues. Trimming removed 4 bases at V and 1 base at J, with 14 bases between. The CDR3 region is CASSSPLLGSYNEQFF. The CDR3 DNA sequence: TGTGCCAGCAGTTCCCCACTTCTAGGATCCTACAATGAGCAGTTCTTC.

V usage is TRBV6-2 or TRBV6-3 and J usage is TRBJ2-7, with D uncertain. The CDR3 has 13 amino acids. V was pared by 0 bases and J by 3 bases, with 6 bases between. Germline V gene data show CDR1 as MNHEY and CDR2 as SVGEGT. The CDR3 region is CASSYSRNYEQYF. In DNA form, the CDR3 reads TGTGCCAGCAGTTACTCGAGAAACTACGAGCAGTACTTC.

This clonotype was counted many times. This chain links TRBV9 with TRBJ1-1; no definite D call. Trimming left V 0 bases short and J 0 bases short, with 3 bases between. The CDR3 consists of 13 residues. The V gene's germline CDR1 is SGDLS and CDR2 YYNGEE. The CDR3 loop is CASSVGMNTEAFF. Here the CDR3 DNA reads TGTGCCAGCAGCGTAGGAATGAACACTGAAGCTTTCTTT.

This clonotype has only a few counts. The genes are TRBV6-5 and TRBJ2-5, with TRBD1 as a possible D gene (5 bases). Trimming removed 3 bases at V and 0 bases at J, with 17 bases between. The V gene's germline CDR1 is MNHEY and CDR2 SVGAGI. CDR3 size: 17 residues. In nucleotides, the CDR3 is TGTGCCAGCAGTTATGCGGACAATCGCCTGTACCAAGAGACCCAGTACTTC. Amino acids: CASSYADNRLYQETQYF.

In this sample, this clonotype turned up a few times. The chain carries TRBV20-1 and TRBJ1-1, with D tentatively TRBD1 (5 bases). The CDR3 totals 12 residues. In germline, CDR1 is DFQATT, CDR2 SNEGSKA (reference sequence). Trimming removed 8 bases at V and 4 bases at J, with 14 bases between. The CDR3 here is CSTRETGTEAFF. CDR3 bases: TGCAGTACCAGGGAGACGGGCACTGAAGCTTTCTTT.

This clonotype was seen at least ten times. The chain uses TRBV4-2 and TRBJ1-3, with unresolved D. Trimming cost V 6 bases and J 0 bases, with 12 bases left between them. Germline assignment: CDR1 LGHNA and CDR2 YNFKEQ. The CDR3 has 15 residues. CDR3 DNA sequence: TGTGCCAGCAGGCTAGACCCGAGCTCTGGAAACACCATATATTTT. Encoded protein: CASRLDPSSGNTIYF.